One sample yielded the 5 T cell receptor beta chains listed below, sequenced in a study of blood T cell repertoires in COVID-19. TCRdb's table, derived via immunoSEQ multiplex PCR, lists solely in-frame clones and lacks some. This sample has 70,000 to 95,000 clones, with about 81% found just once. Sequenced input: peripheral blood. These receptors were obtained from a human donor in a cohort sampled during active COVID-19.

The CDR3 loop reads CATSDPGTGVNEQFF. For the CDR3, the DNA is TGTGCCACCAGTGATCCCGGGACAGGGGTTAATGAGCAGTTCTTC. The chain has TRBV24-1 and TRBJ2-1, with TRBD1 matching over 10 bases. The ends lost 3 bases at V and 7 bases at J; junction bases unmatched: 5. The germline V gene has CDR1 KGHDR and CDR2 SFDVKD. The CDR3 extends over 15 amino acids.

Concerning this clone itself: An end of the junction does not agree with germline; a read error may underlie this. The rearrangement links TRBV7-3 to TRBJ1-1, with 9 bases identical to TRBD1. The CDR3 runs 12 residues. The V gene's germline CDR1 is SGHTA and CDR2 FQGTGA. The CDR3 DNA follows: TGTGCCAGCAGCTACCGGGACAGGGAGAAAATCTTT. Protein sequence: CASSYRDREKIF.

The V and J genes are TRBV10-3 and TRBJ2-5; D remains ambiguous. CDR1 is ENHRY and CDR2 is SYGVKD in the germline V gene. V gave up 3 bases and J gave up 2 bases, with 10 bases separating them. CDR3 length: 14 residues. The CDR3, as DNA: TGTGCCATCAGTGACGGCTCGCGGCAAGAGACCCAGTACTTC. Protein sequence: CAISDGSRQETQYF.

V and J are TRBV12-3 or TRBV12-4 and TRBJ2-7, with D unresolved. Trimming removed 3 bases from V and 3 bases from J, with 9 bases in between. This CDR3 is built from 13 residues. The CDR3 loop reads CASSFTENYEQYF. The CDR3, as DNA: TGTGCCAGCAGTTTCACAGAGAACTACGAGCAGTACTTC.

J is TRBJ2-2 and V is TRBV4-3, with D possibly matching TRBD2 (5 bases). The CDR3 spans 18 residues. V lost 0 bases to trimming and J lost 1 base, with 15 bases between them. Germline loops: CDR1 LGHNA, CDR2 YSLEER. As DNA, the CDR3 is TGCGCCAGCAGCCAAGAAACGCTAGCCACCCTGAACACCGGGGAGCTGTTTTTT. Translating gives CASSQETLATLNTGELFF.